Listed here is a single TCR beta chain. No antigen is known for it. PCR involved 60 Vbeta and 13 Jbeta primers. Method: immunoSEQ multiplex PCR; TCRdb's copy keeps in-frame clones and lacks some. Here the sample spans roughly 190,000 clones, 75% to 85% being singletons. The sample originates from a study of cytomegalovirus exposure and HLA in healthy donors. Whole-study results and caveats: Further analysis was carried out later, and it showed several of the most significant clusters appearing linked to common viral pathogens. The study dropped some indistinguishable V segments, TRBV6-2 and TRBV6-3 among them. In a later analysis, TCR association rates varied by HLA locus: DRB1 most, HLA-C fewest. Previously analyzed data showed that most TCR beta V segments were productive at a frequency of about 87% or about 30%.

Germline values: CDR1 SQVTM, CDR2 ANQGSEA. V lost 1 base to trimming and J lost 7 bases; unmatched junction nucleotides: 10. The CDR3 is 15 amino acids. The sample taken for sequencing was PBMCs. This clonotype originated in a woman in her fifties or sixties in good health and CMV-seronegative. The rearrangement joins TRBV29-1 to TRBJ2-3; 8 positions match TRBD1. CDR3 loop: CSVEVFGTGAYTQYF. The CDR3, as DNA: TGCAGCGTTGAAGTTTTCGGGACAGGAGCCTATACGCAGTATTTT.